In its sample, the clone carrying this TCR beta chain was seen many times. This CDR3 is built from 12 residues. V lost 1 base to trimming and J lost 5 bases, with 7 bases between them. CDR1 and CDR2 from the germline V gene are SGHKS and YYEKEE (reference sequence). This sample was included in a study of glioma-infiltrating T cells. TCR alpha and beta CDR3 regions were amplified from RNA using iRepertoire nested multiplex PCR. Tissue mRNA or PBMC total RNA, 100-400 ng, went into one-step reverse transcription and amplification. TCRdb reanalysed the multiplex PCR reads using MiXCR and keeps one entry per CDR3 protein. The data show about 110,000 distinct CDR3 sequences, less than 30% seen once.

This receptor was identified in a human donor with low-grade glioma or glioblastoma, undergoing nonglioma brain surgery, or in good health (not recorded which). Material: glioma tissue, nonneoplastic brain tissue, or PBMCs (not recorded which). The gene calls are TRBV5-5 and TRBJ2-7; no reliable D call. The CDR3 DNA reads as TGTGCCAGCAGCTTGCAGGAGAACGAGCAGTACTTC. It encodes CASSLQENEQYF.